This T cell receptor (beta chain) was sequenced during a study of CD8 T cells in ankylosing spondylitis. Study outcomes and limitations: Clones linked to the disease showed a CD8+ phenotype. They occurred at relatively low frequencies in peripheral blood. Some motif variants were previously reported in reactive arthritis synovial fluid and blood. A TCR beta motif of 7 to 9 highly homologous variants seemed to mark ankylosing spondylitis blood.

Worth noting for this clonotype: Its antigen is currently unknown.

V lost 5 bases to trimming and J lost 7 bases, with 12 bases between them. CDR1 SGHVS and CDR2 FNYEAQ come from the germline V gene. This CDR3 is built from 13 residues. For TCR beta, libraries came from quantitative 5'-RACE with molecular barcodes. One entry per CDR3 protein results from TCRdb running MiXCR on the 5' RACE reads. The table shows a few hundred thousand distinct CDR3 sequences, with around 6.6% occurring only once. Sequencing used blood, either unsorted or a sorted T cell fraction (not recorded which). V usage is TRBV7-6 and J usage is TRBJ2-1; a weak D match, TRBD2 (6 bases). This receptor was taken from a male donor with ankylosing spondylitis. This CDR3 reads CASSPPGLNEQFF. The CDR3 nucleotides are TGTGCCAGCAGCCCACCGGGACTGAATGAGCAGTTCTTC.